This T cell receptor (beta chain) was sequenced during a study of blood T cell repertoires in COVID-19. Clones were sequenced by immunoSEQ multiplex PCR, and TCRdb holds only the in-frame ones, with some missing. The data contain more than 110,000 clones, around 80% of them singletons. The CDR3 is 17 residues long. The germline V gene has CDR1 LGHDT and CDR2 YNNKEL (reference sequence). After removal of 0 bases from V and 1 base from J, the junction contained 5 bases not matched to a gene. This chain links TRBV3-1 (or the pseudogene TRBV3-2) with TRBJ2-3, with 9 bases matching TRBD2. Specimen: peripheral blood. The receptor was derived from a man between 60 and 70 years old with acute or convalescent COVID-19. CDR3 in DNA: TGTGCCAGCAGCCAAGATCGGGCTAGCGGGGGCACAGATACGCAGTATTTT. Its protein is CASSQDRASGGTDTQYF.